This T cell receptor beta chain is from a study of technical replicates of blood from four donors. This CDR3 region has 14 residues. In germline, CDR1 is MNHEY, CDR2 SVGAGI. The V end lost 5 bases, the J end lost 3 bases, and 14 bases lay between the germline ends. Sequenced by immunoSEQ multiplex PCR; TCRdb stores in-frame clones only, minus some. This sample carries 74,000 or so clones, 85% to 95% of them seen once, and the ten largest clones take 0.35% to 0.4%. This chain joins TRBV6-5 and TRBJ2-7; the D gene is possibly TRBD1 (6 bases). Sequencing was done on a sample of T cells isolated from PBMCs. This TCR was recovered from a human donor in good health. In DNA form, the CDR3 reads TGTGCCAGCAGTAAACAGGGTCCGAGCTACGAGCAGTACTTC. This translates into CASSKQGPSYEQYF.